This entry lists 8 T cell receptor beta chains sequenced from one sample in a study of OX40 agonist ivuxolimab in advanced cancers. Assay used: immunoSEQ multiplex PCR; TCRdb lists only in-frame clones, some missing. There are 81,000 or so clones in the sample; roughly nine tenths occur only once, and almost 8.5% lies in the top ten. The specimen comprised CD4+ or CD8+ T cells sorted from blood, sampled in a trial of the OX40 agonist ivuxolimab. These receptors were obtained from an adult with an advanced solid tumor such as melanoma, head and neck, liver or kidney cancer.

The chain recombines TRBV19 with TRBJ1-5; D not certain. The germline V gene encodes CDR1 LNHDA and CDR2 SQIVND (reference sequence). Between the trimmed V and J ends, which lost 5 bases and 3 bases, there was a span of 11 bases. This CDR3 spans 14 amino acids. The CDR3 protein is CASSSVIFNQPQHF. DNA of the CDR3: TGTGCCAGTAGTTCCGTAATATTCAATCAGCCCCAGCATTTT.

This chain links TRBV7-2 with TRBJ2-3, with no clear D. The CDR3 sequence is 12 residues long. CDR1 SGHTA and CDR2 FQGNSA come from the germline V gene. V was cut by 1 base and J by 4 bases, with 3 bases left in between. The CDR3 bases are TGTGCCAGCAGCTTAGATCCAGATACGCAGTATTTT. This encodes CASSLDPDTQYF.

This clone was observed a single time. The J gene is TRBJ1-1, the V gene TRBV13; 7 bases line up with TRBD1. There are 17 residues in the CDR3. The germline V gene has CDR1 PRHDT and CDR2 FYEKMQ (reference sequence). With V trimmed by 1 base and J by 3 bases, 11 bases remained unmatched. The CDR3 sequence: CASSLVGNRGLDTEAFF. As DNA, the CDR3 is TGTGCCAGCAGCTTAGTGGGAAACAGGGGTTTGGACACTGAAGCTTTCTTT.

V gene TRBV4-1 combines with J gene TRBJ1-1; 7 nucleotides match TRBD1. The ends lost 2 bases at V and 10 bases at J; junction bases unmatched: 10. The CDR3 totals 14 residues. From germline, CDR1 is MGHRA and CDR2 YSYEKL. CDR3: CASSQITGDGGAFF. The CDR3 DNA follows: TGCGCCAGCAGCCAAATTACAGGGGACGGTGGAGCTTTCTTT.

V is TRBV9 and J is TRBJ2-3, with a possible D match to TRBD1 (6 bases). The germline V and J ends were trimmed by 0 bases and 5 bases, with 7 bases remaining between them. CDR3 length: 13 amino acids. Per germline, CDR1 SGDLS and CDR2 YYNGEE. CDR3 in amino acids: CASSVGGQDTQYF. The CDR3 DNA reads TGTGCCAGCAGCGTAGGGGGACAAGATACGCAGTATTTT.

J is TRBJ1-1 and V is TRBV28; maybe TRBD1 (6 bases). From germline, CDR1 is MDHEN and CDR2 SYDVKM. V was pared by 7 bases and J by 3 bases, with 12 bases between. This CDR3 has 13 amino acids. The CDR3 loop is CASNPGVDTEAFF. As DNA, the CDR3 is TGTGCCAGCAACCCAGGGGTGGACACTGAAGCTTTCTTT.

The CDR3 protein is CASSEHSSAGVDQPQHF. In nucleotides, the CDR3 is TGTGCCAGCAGTGAACACAGTTCAGCCGGGGTCGATCAGCCCCAGCATTTT. V usage is TRBV6-1 and J usage is TRBJ1-5; D call uncertain. CDR3 length: 17 residues. V lost 2 bases to trimming and J lost 5 bases, with 19 bases between them. Per the germline V gene, CDR1 is MNHNS and CDR2 is SASEGT.

The chain has TRBV30 and TRBJ1-1, with D possibly matching TRBD1 (6 bases). This CDR3 is built from 13 residues. Germline V gene sequence: CDR1 GTSNPN, CDR2 SVGIG (reference sequence). Trimming pared 5 bases from V and 7 bases from J, leaving 17 bases between. CDR3 DNA: TGTGCCTGGGTAGACTACAGGGCGTTTGAAGCTTTCTTT. This sequence encodes CAWVDYRAFEAFF.